In its sample, the clone carrying this T cell receptor (beta chain) was seen many times. What it binds is unknown. This record comes from a study of T-cell reconstitution after alpha-beta-depleted transplantation in children. CDR3 length: 13 residues. Unmatched junction bases numbered 1, after V lost 3 bases and J lost 0 bases. Germline assignment: CDR1 SQVTM and CDR2 ANQGSEA. Study-wide results and limits: Reportedly, roughly two months post-transplant, alpha-beta T cells arose from several hundred expanded graft clones.

Unique molecular identifiers were incorporated when the TCRbeta library was constructed. Via MiXCR, TCRdb re-called the PCR reads, giving one row per CDR3 protein. Altogether 450,000 to 600,000 distinct CDR3 sequences are present, 10% to 15% being singletons, with the ten largest covering about 2%. This clonotype was obtained from a male patient between 10 and 17 years old who had a stem cell transplant for acute myeloid leukemia, so the T cells may come from the graft donor. Source: PBMCs, mostly from graft donor cells, taken 360 days after TCRalphabeta/CD19-depleted stem cell transplant. The V gene is TRBV29-1, the J gene TRBJ2-7; 8 bases map to TRBD1. CDR3 sequence reads: CSVETGDSYEQYF. CDR3 nucleotide sequence: TGCAGCGTTGAGACAGGGGACTCCTACGAGCAGTACTTC.